This T cell receptor beta chain was sequenced in a study of vaccination and CD4 T cells after COVID-19. Study-wide context: Post-vaccine specimens were obtained a median roughly 70 days after dose two (range 14 to 241). Study outcomes and limitations: Convalescent patients' clones that were vaccine-specific were spike mono-reactive in 304 of 307 cases.

V was shortened by 5 bases and J by 4 bases, with 17 bases between the two germline ends. Germline V gives CDR1 SEHNR, CDR2 FQNEAQ (reference sequence). The CDR3 is 16 residues long. With the Oncomine TCR Beta short-read assay, DNA from cultured CD4+ T cells was sequenced. TCRdb reanalysed the PCR reads using MiXCR and keeps one entry per CDR3 protein. The sample lists about 6,400 distinct CDR3 sequences, less than 55% occurring once. The treatment is: approximately 11-day PBMC culture with coronavirus spike peptide pools or control peptides (ViraFEST assay). Each well received two million PBMCs, cultured with roughly 9.4 IU/ml IL-2 and about 11 ug/ml peptide pools. As to this clonotype: Its antigen is not known.

This clonotype originated in a human donor who had recovered from COVID-19. V gene TRBV7-9 combines with J gene TRBJ1-4, with D perhaps matching TRBD1 (5 bases). Sample: CD4+ T cells from blood, cultured in vitro. This CDR3 reads CASSPGQAGGNEKLFF. CDR3 coding DNA: TGTGCCAGCAGCCCGGGCCAAGCCGGGGGTAATGAAAAACTGTTTTTT.